Listed below are T cell receptor beta chains from one sample, sequenced in a study of cytomegalovirus exposure and HLA in healthy donors. The assay was immunoSEQ multiplex PCR, and TCRdb's table has in-frame clones only and misses some. The table lists over 110,000 clones, more than 75% of them singletons. Sequencing input: PBMCs. These receptors were taken from a man younger than 30 in good health and CMV-seropositive. Each CDR3 is given with its conserved first and last residue. A D gene is named only where the DNA matches it firmly. Rows may omit the clone size; those that give it use once, few, many or a size class.

d_gene	j_gene	v_gene	abundance	CDR3nt	CDR3aa
TRBD2	TRBJ2-1	TRBV29-1	once	TGCAGCGTTGTTATCTTCCGGCGGGGGGTTTTGGGTGAGCAGTTCTTC	CSVVIFRRGVLGEQFF
TRBD2	TRBJ2-1	TRBV7-9	NA	TGTGCCAGCAGCCCTCTGGCGGGAGGGCCCAATGAGCAGTTCTTC	CASSPLAGGPNEQFF
NA	TRBJ1-2	TRBV2	NA	TGTGCCAGCAGTGAGCGGGCGTACAATGGCTACACCTTC	CASSERAYNGYTF
TRBD1	TRBJ1-2	TRBV7-9	NA	TGTGCCAGCATCGGACAGGGGATTAGCTATGGCTACACCTTC	CASIGQGISYGYTF
TRBD1	TRBJ2-7	TRBV2	NA	TGTGCCAGCACCACGGGGGGACAGGGCTCTCGTGAGCAGTACTTC	CASTTGGQGSREQYF
NA	TRBJ2-7	TRBV11-2	NA	TGTGCCAGCAGCTTAGATAAGGGACTGGCTTACGAGCAGTACTTC	CASSLDKGLAYEQYF
NA	TRBJ2-7	TRBV11-2	NA	TGTGCTTCAAGGGGGGGTTACGAGCAGTACTTC	CASRGGYEQYF
TRBD1	TRBJ1-1	TRBV18	NA	TGTGCCAGCTCACCCACAGGGGGCGGCACTGAAGCTTTCTTT	CASSPTGGGTEAFF
NA	TRBJ2-5	TRBV13	NA	TGTGCCAGCAGCCGTGGCAGGGTGGCAGAGACCCAGTACTTC	CASSRGRVAETQYF
TRBD1	TRBJ1-1	TRBV6-5	NA	TGTGCCAGCAGTTACTCGGACAGGGGCACTGAAGCTTTCTTT	CASSYSDRGTEAFF
NA	TRBJ1-2	TRBV29-1	NA	TGCAGTTTAGCGGGGGTGGATGGCTACACCTTC	CSLAGVDGYTF
TRBD2	TRBJ2-7	TRBV5-6	NA	TGTGCCAGCAGCGATGGACTAGCGGGGGGGCGCGAGCAGTACTTC	CASSDGLAGGREQYF
TRBD2	TRBJ2-7	TRBV4-1	once	TGCGCCAGCAGCCAAGGCCCACTAGCGGGAGACCCCTACGAGCAGTACTTC	CASSQGPLAGDPYEQYF
NA	TRBJ1-4	TRBV6-5	NA	TGTGCCAGCAGTTACCCGGCGGGGGTTAATGAAAAACTGTTTTTT	CASSYPAGVNEKLFF
NA	TRBJ1-5	TRBV18	NA	TGTGCCAGCTCACAAAATTCCCCTTTCAATCAGCCCCAGCATTTT	CASSQNSPFNQPQHF
TRBD2	TRBJ2-3	TRBV5-8	NA	TGTGCCAGCAGCTTGGGTAGCGGGGTCTCAGATACGCAGTATTTT	CASSLGSGVSDTQYF
TRBD2	TRBJ2-5	TRBV25-1	NA	TGTGCCAGCAGTGAATCCAGAAGGCTAGCGGGAGAGACCCAGTACTTC	CASSESRRLAGETQYF
TRBD1	TRBJ2-3	TRBV19	NA	TGTGCCAGTAGTATAGCCGGCAGGGGGACAGATACGCAGTATTTT	CASSIAGRGTDTQYF
NA	TRBJ2-7	TRBV5-4	NA	TGTGCCAGCAGCTTGCCCCCTGGAGGCTCCTACGAGCAGTACTTC	CASSLPPGGSYEQYF
NA	TRBJ2-7	TRBV10-2	NA	TGCGCCAGCGGAGGGGGCGTCTACGAGCAGTACTTC	CASGGGVYEQYF
NA	TRBJ2-1	TRBV5-6	NA	TGTGCCAGCAGCTTGGGGCGGAGCTCCTACAATGAGCAGTTCTTC	CASSLGRSSYNEQFF
TRBD1	TRBJ2-6	TRBV11-3	NA	TGTGCCAGCAGCTACCACAGGGGGCTTGGGGCCAACGTCCTGACTTTC	CASSYHRGLGANVLTF
TRBD1	TRBJ1-5	TRBV27	NA	TGTGCCAGCAGTTGGGGACAGGGGGGTAGAAATCAGCCCCAGCATTTT	CASSWGQGGRNQPQHF
NA	TRBJ1-2	TRBV2	NA	TGTGCCAGCGTCACGGCTAACTATGGCTACACCTTC	CASVTANYGYTF